Below, one TCR beta chain is given with its context. This clonotype was detected ten times or more. Its specific antigen is unknown. No qualities accompany the bases; no much larger clone lies one base away. The CDR3 runs 15 amino acids, cysteine and phenylalanine included. The read is trimmed to its CDR3 DNA, 45 bases read in frame from base 1. The germline V gene yields SGHTA for CDR1 and FQGNSA for CDR2. V is cut back by 1 base and J by 8 bases, with 2 bases in the junction unmatched. For repertoire sequencing, the TCR beta CDR3 regions were amplified from RNA transcripts. The first round of RT-PCR was done with HTBI primers and the Qiagen OneStep RT-PCR kit, and was followed by a second round of multiplex PCR, then size selection and purification. The libraries underwent paired-end sequencing with 100 bp reads on an Illumina HiSeq2000. The authors' analysis ran thus. SOAPnuke was used for read processing, and reads with adapters, uncalled bases, a mean Phred below 15, or no exact constant-primer or identifier match were discarded. COPE v1.2.5 was used to merge high-quality paired reads. Unique nucleotide sequences were defined as clonotypes and aligned to IMGT TRB V, D and J references using MiTCR v1.1. The analysis was limited to V-J combinations with a frequency above 0.0001, which together covered approximately 99% of repertoires. For each V-J combination, a TCR clonal expansion and chaos score was defined as F50 clonal expansion divided by the chaos observed in the TCRdist matrix. Welch's t-statistics and random forest were used to reduce the features to roughly 14 V-J combinations, which were then used as input to a naive Bayes classifier. Thyroid-blood repertoire similarity was quantified with the Morisita-Horn index. TCRdb handled the public reads itself, with Q25 trimming in fastp and clone calling in MiXCR, and kept productive beta chains. Rows matching on CDR3 protein sequence are summarized as one entry with the most common DNA and genes. The V and J calls reflect TCRdb's pipeline rather than the authors' work. Here the sample has more than 300,000 distinct CDR3 sequences; about 18% occur a single time. 2% to 2.5% of the sample comes from the top ten.

Hyperthyroidism was considered stable if no progression to ophthalmopathy occurred within 18 months of follow-up. Hyperthyroidism patients were newly diagnosed, were aged 18 to 65 years, and had a disease duration under 2 months. Anyone with other autoimmune diseases, uncontrolled infections, pregnancy or lactation was excluded from the study. Clinical symptoms, serum thyroxine, TRAb, thyroid ultrasound and orbital computed tomography formed the basis of the diagnosis. PBMCs were isolated from 10 ml of fresh peripheral blood by Ficoll-Paque density gradient centrifugation. Trizol reagent was used to extract the total RNA, and its quality was then checked on an Agilent 2100 Bioanalyzer. The data belong to a study of Graves' ophthalmopathy and Graves' hyperthyroidism (dated by TCRdb to the late 2010s). Regarding the research as a whole: Peripheral blood was collected before any treatment was given, at the time of initial diagnosis. TCR beta repertoire signatures were used to distinguish Graves' ophthalmopathy from Graves' hyperthyroidism and to predict progression to ophthalmopathy. In total, approximately 130 blood samples were TCR-sequenced: around 42 ophthalmopathy, over 70 hyperthyroidism and some 17 hyperthyroidism-to-ophthalmopathy patients. To explore V-J signatures distinguishing ophthalmopathy from hyperthyroidism, a discovery set of some 100 patients (43 ophthalmopathy, about 57 stable hyperthyroidism) was enrolled. An independent validation cohort was composed of 18 hyperthyroidism patients and around 15 patients who later progressed from hyperthyroidism to ophthalmopathy. In more than five hyperthyroidism patients, the T-cell repertoires found in thyroid tissue were compared with those found in blood. Once sampling was done, hyperthyroidism patients were given methimazole at a starting dose of 30 mg daily, while ophthalmopathy patients were given high-dose intravenous methylprednisolone. Summary of the overall study and its limitations: In validation, the model predicted ophthalmopathy progression with less than 71% sensitivity and about 73% specificity; 12 predicted patients were CT-confirmed with GO in a median of roughly 6.8 months. Most of the expanded thyroid clonotypes with a frequency above 0.001 were also detected in blood, and it was suggested that the thyroid immune response may be reflected by blood repertoires. Sample size was not predetermined statistically, and investigators were not blinded to group allocation. In cross-validation, the 13-signature model distinguished ophthalmopathy from stable hyperthyroidism with 85% to 90% sensitivity and 81% to 83% specificity, and in the test set the corresponding values were approximately 80% and 68%.

The sequence was obtained from an adult woman with stable Graves' hyperthyroidism. The specimen sequenced was peripheral blood. The V and J genes are TRBV7-2 and TRBJ1-6; the junction holds 10 bases that match TRBD1. The sequenced DNA: TGTGCCAGCAGCTTAGTAGGGACAGGGGATTCACCCCTCCACTTT. Translated, it reads CASSLVGTGDSPLHF. With all but the CDR3 taken from the reference TRBV7-2 and TRBJ1-6 genes, the full variable domain is: GAGVSQSPSNKVTEKGKDVELRCDPISGHTALYWYRQSLGQGLEFLIYFQGNSAPDKSGLPSDRFSAERTGGSVSTLTIQRTQQEDSAVYLCASSLVGTGDSPLHFGNGTRLTVT.